This T cell receptor beta chain was retrieved from a study of blood T cell repertoires in COVID-19. Study in general: Material from acute and convalescent COVID-19 was sourced from the United States, Italy and Spain. The analysed material was cDNA or gDNA that came from T cells, B-cell-depleted T cells, or PBMCs.

Trimming pared 3 bases from V and 0 bases from J, leaving 10 bases between. Germline V gene sequence: CDR1 KGHDR, CDR2 SFDVKD. This CDR3 is built from 15 residues. Per the study methods: Amplification of reference gene primers was used by the study to estimate nucleated cell counts. The repertoire was sequenced with immunoSEQ multiplex PCR; TCRdb's copy has only in-frame clones and lacks some. Clone size and the V and J calls come from that table; the DNA yielded D and trimming. This table holds more than 120,000 clones, around 90% found once. Sequenced sample: peripheral blood. The V gene is TRBV24-1, the J gene TRBJ1-1; D call uncertain. The sequence came from a woman between 50 and 59 years old with acute or convalescent COVID-19. The CDR3 DNA reads as TGTGCCACCAGTGATCTCACAGCTCTGAACACTGAAGCTTTCTTT. Amino acids: CATSDLTALNTEAFF.